What follows is one TCR beta chain and its context. This specimen comes from a study of blood T cell repertoires in COVID-19. Measured with immunoSEQ multiplex PCR; TCRdb has only the in-frame clones, and not every one. This sample has about 380,000 clones, with around 87% found just once. CDR3 length equals 15 residues. The germline gives CDR1 SGHDN, CDR2 FVKESK. Between the trimmed V and J ends, which lost 3 bases and 6 bases, there was a span of 17 bases. Material: peripheral blood. The source is a man aged 18 to 29 with active or convalescent COVID-19. V usage is TRBV14 and J usage is TRBJ1-1; no clear D gene. The CDR3: CASSQKPARGAEAFF. CDR3 DNA sequence: TGTGCCAGCAGCCAGAAACCCGCCAGAGGAGCTGAAGCTTTCTTT.